This TCR beta chain comes out of a study of OX40 agonist ivuxolimab in advanced cancers. Context from the whole study: Ivuxolimab was an agonistic, fully human IgG2 monoclonal antibody directed against OX40 (CD134), a costimulatory receptor. Intravenous ivuxolimab was administered to patients every 2 weeks at six dose levels: 0.01, 0.1, 0.3, 1.5, 3 and 10 mg/kg. Of the roughly 52 patients in dose escalation, 19 had hepatocellular carcinoma, about 15 had melanoma, 9 had renal cell carcinoma and 9 had head and neck cancer. The dose-escalation cohort was 82.7% male with a mean age of around 62 years, ranging from roughly 23 to 90. Prior anti-PD-1, anti-PD-L1 or anti-CTLA-4 therapy was permitted, and checkpoint inhibitors had been received by about 36% of dose-escalation patients. Partial responses occurred in three dose-escalation patients: two with cutaneous melanoma and one with hepatocellular carcinoma. Peripheral TCRbeta sequencing was intended to test whether TCR sequence diversity was altered and clonal T-cell expansion was caused by ivuxolimab. The monotherapy dose-escalation portion (N of about 50 patients) of the phase I ivuxolimab trial is reported in the paper.

A word on this clone: Its antigen remains unidentified. The record has no base qualities; no much larger clone is one base away.

Genomic DNA was extracted from sorted cells for sequencing of the TCRbeta CDR3 region. The immunoSEQ Assay was used for sequencing of TCRbeta CDR3 regions. TCRdb mirrors the immuneACCESS table, restricted to in-frame sequences. Some clones are absent from its copies; in checked studies, under half trace to an unresolved V gene, and the reason for the others is unknown. Counted in this sample were roughly 39,000 clones; around 89% of them appeared once. Together, the top ten hold approximately 6% of the sample. The trial excluded patients who had a history of autoimmune disease or were on systemic immunosuppression. In every dose cohort, peripheral blood was drawn for TCR sequencing at baseline, cycle 4 day 1, and cycle 7 day 1. Samples came from an open-label, multicenter, first-in-human phase I dose-escalation trial of ivuxolimab. The trial enrolled adults with locally advanced or metastatic head and neck squamous cell, hepatocellular, melanoma or renal cell carcinoma. Before TCR sequencing, CD4+ and CD8+ T cells were separately sorted from peripheral blood.

The junction shows trimming of 2 bases on V and 3 bases on J, and the gene matches do not reach 7 bases of it. Spanning cysteine to phenylalanine, the CDR3 consists of 15 amino acids. Just the 45-base CDR3 DNA is kept, in frame starting at base 1. CDR1 MNHEY and CDR2 SVGAGI are derived from the germline V gene. Overall study outcomes, separate from this receptor: Low levels of normalized T-cell clonal expansion were also seen in some patients who did not respond. The antigen specificity of the clonally expanded peripheral T cells was not determined. Partial responders in the 0.1-3.0 mg/kg groups had among the lowest normalized peripheral clonal expansion, especially among CD8+ T cells. On average, CD8+ T cells showed more expanded clones than CD4+ T cells after ivuxolimab. At doses of 0.1 to 3.0 mg/kg, clonal expansion of both CD4+ and CD8+ blood T cells was observed from baseline to week 6.

This chain is built from TRBV6-5 and TRBJ2-7, with TRBD2 matching 7 junction bases. This TCR derives from an adult with an advanced solid tumor such as melanoma, head and neck, liver or kidney cancer. The sequencing used CD4+ or CD8+ T cells sorted from blood, collected in a trial of the OX40 agonist ivuxolimab. The CDR3 reads CASSYSGLADYEQYF. In nucleotides, the sequence is TGTGCCAGCAGTTACAGTGGGCTAGCGGACTACGAGCAGTACTTC.